This is a list of T cell receptor beta chains from one sample in a study of blood T cell repertoires in COVID-19. The repertoire was sequenced with immunoSEQ multiplex PCR; TCRdb's copy has only in-frame clones and lacks some. The table shows 140,000 to 150,000 clones, with over 70% occurring only once. Sequencing was performed on peripheral blood. Source of these receptors: a woman aged 55-69 years with acute or convalescent COVID-19. CDR3s include the opening cysteine and the closing phenylalanine or tryptophan. A D gene is named only where the DNA matches it firmly. Expanded clones get a size class; other rows say once, few or many, or leave the size out.

clone size	D gene	V gene	J gene	CDR3 protein	CDR3 DNA
NA	TRBD1	TRBV7-6	TRBJ1-1	CASSPGTAENTEAFF	TGTGCCAGCAGCCCAGGGACAGCCGAGAACACTGAAGCTTTCTTT
NA	TRBD2	TRBV29-1	TRBJ2-1	CSVEEFRRRESNEQFF	TGCAGCGTTGAAGAGTTCAGGAGGCGGGAGAGTAATGAGCAGTTCTTC
NA	NA	TRBV29-1	TRBJ1-1	CSASRGPNTEAFF	TGCAGCGCTTCCAGGGGACCGAACACTGAAGCTTTCTTT
NA	NA	TRBV6-5	TRBJ2-3	CASSPRTNTDTQYF	TGTGCCAGCAGTCCTCGGACTAACACAGATACGCAGTATTTT
NA	NA	TRBV27	TRBJ1-6	CASSLDPSYNSPLHF	TGTGCCAGCAGTTTAGACCCTAGCTATAATTCACCCCTCCACTTT
NA	NA	TRBV30	TRBJ2-7	CAWSIFSRGGYEQYF	TGTGCCTGGAGTATATTCTCGAGGGGGGGATACGAGCAGTACTTC
NA	TRBD2	TRBV6-6	TRBJ2-7	CASRGTGLAGDYEQYF	TGTGCCAGCAGGGGAACGGGACTAGCGGGGGACTACGAGCAGTACTTC
NA	TRBD1	TRBV5-1	TRBJ2-7	CASSLAYRGEQYF	TGCGCCAGCAGCTTGGCCTACAGGGGCGAGCAGTACTTC
NA	TRBD2	TRBV3-1/TRBV3-2	TRBJ2-1	CASSQTRLAGKQFF	TGTGCCAGCAGCCAAACCCGACTAGCGGGAAAGCAGTTCTTC
once	NA	TRBV5-1	TRBJ2-7	CASSPSSFSYEQYF	TGCGCCAGCAGCCCTAGCAGCTTCTCCTACGAGCAGTACTTC
NA	TRBD1	TRBV7-6	TRBJ2-1	CASSIGTGNVNEQFF	TGTGCCAGCAGCATCGGGACAGGGAACGTCAATGAGCAGTTCTTC
NA	NA	TRBV11-2	TRBJ2-3	CASGQSNTQYF	TGTGCCAGTGGACAGTCCAATACGCAGTATTTT
NA	TRBD2	TRBV9	TRBJ2-5	CASSAHPSGRLETQYF	TGTGCCAGCAGCGCCCACCCTAGCGGGAGGCTAGAGACCCAGTACTTC
NA	NA	TRBV10-3	TRBJ2-7	CAIRESFKQYF	TGTGCCATCAGGGAGTCTTTCAAGCAGTACTTC
medium-sized	NA	TRBV28	TRBJ1-1	CASSFRSTANTEAFF	TGTGCCAGCAGTTTCCGATCGACAGCGAACACTGAAGCTTTCTTT
NA	NA	TRBV28	TRBJ1-3	CASFSGGTGNTIYF	TGTGCCAGCTTTTCCGGGGGGACTGGAAACACCATATATTTT
NA	TRBD2	TRBV28	TRBJ2-5	CASSLRAREKETQYF	TGTGCCAGCAGTTTAAGAGCGCGGGAGAAAGAGACCCAGTACTTC
NA	TRBD2	TRBV7-9	TRBJ2-3	CASSFLGGTDTQYF	TGTGCCAGCAGCTTCCTGGGAGGGACAGATACGCAGTATTTT
NA	TRBD2	TRBV5-1	TRBJ2-3	CASSLAGGPADTQYF	TGCGCCAGCAGCTTAGCGGGAGGGCCCGCAGATACGCAGTATTTT
once	NA	TRBV5-1	TRBJ1-4	CASSLGGRGEKLFF	TGCGCCAGCAGCTTGGGCGGGCGCGGTGAAAAACTGTTTTTT
once	TRBD2	TRBV3-1/TRBV3-2	TRBJ2-7	CASSRGGLGLYEQYF	TGTGCCAGCAGCCGCGGGGGACTAGGCCTATACGAGCAGTACTTC
NA	TRBD1	TRBV7-8	TRBJ2-7	CASSPTGYTYEQYF	TGTGCCAGCAGCCCGACAGGGTATACTTACGAGCAGTACTTC
NA	NA	TRBV27	TRBJ2-7	CASSLGGGPYEQYF	TGTGCCAGCAGTTTAGGGGGGGGCCCCTACGAGCAGTACTTC
once	NA	TRBV5-1	TRBJ2-1	CASSSTSGTYNEQFF	TGCGCCAGCAGCTCTACAAGCGGCACCTACAATGAGCAGTTCTTC